The source of this T cell receptor (beta chain) is a study of blood T cell repertoires in COVID-19. Libraries were prepared by immunoSEQ multiplex PCR; TCRdb keeps only in-frame clonotypes and omits some of them. The sample consists of 310,000 or so clones, over 75% of them appearing once. The CDR3 loop spans 15 amino acids. Germline V lookup: CDR1 SGHTA, CDR2 FQGNSA. The V segment lost 2 bases and the J segment 2 bases; nucleotides outside the gene matches: 4. This TCR was recovered from a woman in her twenties or thirties who had recovered from COVID-19. This rearrangement joins TRBV7-2 to TRBJ2-7; 9 bases map to TRBD2. The material sequenced was PBMCs or T cells enriched from blood (not recorded which). The CDR3 DNA reads TGTGCCAGCAGCTTAAGGTCTAGCGGGGCCTACGAGCAGTACTTC. Amino acids: CASSLRSSGAYEQYF.